Included here is one T cell receptor beta chain sequence, with context. The target antigen is unknown. The entry originates in a study of cytomegalovirus exposure and HLA in healthy donors. Points from the study as a whole: In terms of immune exposure information, only CMV serostatus was available. Indistinguishable V segments such as TRBV6-2 and TRBV6-3 were excluded.

The J segment lost 0 bases and the V segment lost 4 bases, leaving 4 bases of the junction unmatched. There are 15 residues in the CDR3. Looked up from germline, CDR1 is SEHNR and CDR2 is FQNEAQ (reference sequence). 13 Jbeta primers and 60 Vbeta primers were used for the PCR. Some clones are missing from TCRdb's copy, which holds only in-frame ones; the method was immunoSEQ multiplex PCR. This table has under 110,000 clones, roughly four fifths appearing once. The rearrangement links TRBV7-9 to TRBJ1-2; TRBD1 agrees at 8 bases. This TCR derives from a man aged 45-65 years in good health and CMV-seronegative. Input material: PBMCs. The CDR3 sequence is CASSWGTGPNYGYTF. CDR3 coding DNA: TGTGCCAGCAGCTGGGGGACAGGACCTAACTATGGCTACACCTTC.